These 31 T cell receptor beta chains originate from one sample sequenced in a study of shared T cell receptors in the human thymus. Profiling relied on immunoSEQ multiplex PCR, and the TCRdb table lists in-frame clones only, not all of them. The sample has 600,000 or so clones; over 75% are singletons. The same data also went into a second study, on human thymus T cells.

Sequencing was carried out using thymocytes. The origin of the receptors is a boy under two years old with a congenital heart defect.

The CDR3 bases are TGTGCCAGCAGCTTGTCCGAGACAGGGGATTCACCCCTCCACTTT. Amino acid sequence: CASSLSETGDSPLHF. The chain joins TRBV7-2 to TRBJ1-6, with 8 bases identical to TRBD1. Per the germline V gene, CDR1 is SGHTA and CDR2 is FQGNSA. The CDR3 covers 15 residues. V lost 3 bases, J lost 8 bases, and 6 bases stayed unmatched.

This chain joins TRBV7-2 and TRBJ2-5; 11 positions agree with TRBD1. The germline CDR1 and CDR2 sequences are SGHTA and FQGNSA. The CDR3 is made up of 14 amino acids. Trimming removed 6 bases from V and 5 bases from J; junction bases left unmatched: 5. CDR3: CASRDRGRWETQYF. CDR3 coding DNA: TGTGCCAGCAGGGACAGGGGGCGGTGGGAGACCCAGTACTTC.

The V gene is TRBV19, the J gene TRBJ2-5; TRBD2 might be the D (5 bases). The germline V and J ends were trimmed by 6 bases and 3 bases, with 20 bases remaining between them. Per the germline V gene, CDR1 is LNHDA and CDR2 is SQIVND (reference sequence). The CDR3 sequence is 16 residues long. The CDR3 region is CASSPRGLQIEETQYF. The CDR3 bases are TGTGCCAGTAGCCCGCGCGGACTCCAGATTGAAGAGACCCAGTACTTC.

The V call is TRBV7-9, the J call TRBJ1-2; D call uncertain. With 4 bases removed from V and 4 bases from J, the gap between germline ends came to 13 bases. The CDR3 totals 14 residues. Germline loops: CDR1 SEHNR, CDR2 FQNEAQ (reference sequence). The CDR3 reads CASSCLGAAYGYTF. Here the CDR3 DNA reads TGTGCCAGCAGCTGTCTGGGAGCCGCCTATGGCTACACCTTC.

This clone was seen just once. This sequence joins TRBV28 and TRBJ2-7, with TRBD2 as a possible D gene (7 bases). V lost 2 bases, J lost 4 bases, and 15 bases lay in between. Germline CDR1 MDHEN, CDR2 SYDVKM. The CDR3 extends over 15 amino acids. CDR3 nucleotide sequence: TGTGCCAGCAGTTTAGGCGGGGGCCAGGGTTACGAGCAGTACTTC. It yields the protein CASSLGGGQGYEQYF.

V gene TRBV7-8 combines with J gene TRBJ2-2, with D possibly TRBD1 on 5 matching bases. V lost 5 bases to trimming and J lost 3 bases, with 10 bases between them. The CDR3 has 14 amino acids. Germline V gives CDR1 SGHVS, CDR2 FQNEAQ. As DNA, the CDR3 is TGTGCCAGCAGCACCAGGGTATACACCGGGGAGCTGTTTTTT. Its protein is CASSTRVYTGELFF.

V usage is TRBV18 and J usage is TRBJ1-5, with D tentatively TRBD1 (6 bases). Trimming stripped 4 bases from V and 1 base from J, with 17 bases between. CDR1 and CDR2 from the germline V gene are KGHSH and LQKENI. CDR3 length equals 17 residues. The CDR3 DNA sequence: TGTGCCAGCTCACGAAAAGGTCCAGGGGCGAGCAATCAGCCCCAGCATTTT. Its protein product is CASSRKGPGASNQPQHF. Drawing the rest from reference TRBV18 and TRBJ1-5, the complete variable domain is NAGVMQNPRHLVRRRGQEARLRCSPMKGHSHVYWYRQLPEEGLKFMVYLQKENIIDESGMPKERFSAEFPKEGPSILRIQQVVRGDSAAYFCASSRKGPGASNQPQHFGDGTRLSIL.

The chain joins TRBV7-6 to TRBJ2-7; 9 positions match TRBD2. J lost 7 bases, V lost 1 base, and 5 bases had no gene match. Germline V gene data show CDR1 as SGHVS and CDR2 as FNYEAQ. This CDR3 has 14 amino acids. This CDR3 is CASSLGLAGFEQYF. The CDR3 DNA follows: TGTGCCAGCAGCTTAGGGCTAGCGGGATTTGAGCAGTACTTC.

The genes are TRBV5-1 and TRBJ2-1, with 7 bases that match TRBD2. There are 13 residues in the CDR3. Germline lookup yields CDR1 SGHRS and CDR2 YFSETQ. J lost 5 bases, V lost 5 bases, and 4 bases had no gene match. The CDR3 is CASSFTSDNEQFF. The CDR3 nucleotides read TGCGCCAGCAGTTTTACTAGCGACAATGAGCAGTTCTTC.

The genes are TRBV19 and TRBJ1-2; 8 positions match TRBD1. The length of the CDR3 is 17 residues. The ends lost 6 bases at V and 3 bases at J; junction bases unmatched: 15. Germline CDR1 LNHDA, CDR2 SQIVND (reference sequence). Written as DNA, the CDR3 is TGTGCCAGTAGGAAGGGGCAGGGGGCGCGTCGGGACTATGGCTACACCTTC. Amino acids: CASRKGQGARRDYGYTF.

This chain uses TRBV30 with TRBJ1-2; 10 bases fit TRBD1. The V and J ends lost 2 bases and 0 bases, in that order; junction bases with no gene match: 6. The CDR3 length is 16 residues. Germline CDR1 reads GTSNPN; CDR2 reads SVGIG (reference sequence). CDR3 DNA: TGTGCCTGGAGTAGGACAGGGGGGATAGCTAACTATGGCTACACCTTC. This translates into CAWSRTGGIANYGYTF. The full variable domain, in which reference TRBV30 and TRBJ1-2 provide the parts outside the CDR3, is SQTIHQWPATLVQPVGSPLSLECTVEGTSNPNLYWYRQAAGRGLQLLFYSVGIGQISSEVPQNLSASRPQDRQFILSSKKLLLSDSGFYLCAWSRTGGIANYGYTFGSGTRLTVV.

The CDR3 coding sequence is TGTGCCACCGATCGGGAGACAACATACAATGAGCAGTTCTTC. It is translated as CATDRETTYNEQFF. The chain uses TRBV13 and TRBJ2-1, with D possibly being TRBD2 (6 bases). This CDR3 spans 14 amino acids. Per germline, CDR1 PRHDT and CDR2 FYEKMQ (reference sequence). Trimming pared 10 bases from V and 4 bases from J, leaving 17 bases between. The whole variable domain, filled in from reference TRBV13 and TRBJ2-1, reads AAGVIQSPRHLIKEKRETATLKCYPIPRHDTVYWYQQGPGQDPQFLISFYEKMQSDKGSIPDRFSAQQFSDYHSELNMSSLELGDSALYFCATDRETTYNEQFFGPGTRLTVL.

The chain links TRBV7-8 to TRBJ2-2; no clear D gene. Germline V gives CDR1 SGHVS, CDR2 FQNEAQ. Trimming shortened V by 10 bases and J by 8 bases, and 14 bases separated the two germline ends. There are 12 residues in the CDR3. The CDR3 spells CATKGARGELFF. The CDR3 coding sequence is TGTGCCACCAAAGGAGCGAGGGGGGAGCTGTTTTTT.

This chain uses TRBV27 with TRBJ2-3; 7 bases line up with TRBD1. The V gene end was trimmed by 8 bases and the J gene end by 4 bases; junction bases not matched to a gene: 0. This CDR3 contains 11 residues. CDR1 is MNHEY, CDR2 SMNVEV, per germline (reference sequence). CDR3 nucleotides: TGTGCCAGCCAGGGGGCAGATACGCAGTATTTT. Translation gives CASQGADTQYF.

This chain connects TRBV5-1 to TRBJ1-5; 7 nucleotides agree with TRBD1. V lost 1 base to trimming and J lost 9 bases; unmatched junction nucleotides: 19. This CDR3 region has 18 residues. Per the germline V gene, CDR1 is SGHRS and CDR2 is YFSETQ. This CDR3 reads CASSLSALETGSPWPQHF. The CDR3 nucleotides are TGCGCCAGCAGCTTGAGCGCACTAGAGACAGGGAGTCCTTGGCCCCAGCATTTT.

The V and J genes are TRBV11-3 and TRBJ1-1; possibly TRBD1 for D (5 bases). CDR1 and CDR2 (germline): SGHNT, YENEEA. This CDR3 region has 17 residues. V shed 5 bases and J shed 3 bases, with 22 bases lying between them. DNA of the CDR3: TGTGCCAGCAGCCCCGGAGCCTCTGCAGGGCGAGACACTGAAGCTTTCTTT. It is translated as CASSPGASAGRDTEAFF.

V gene TRBV5-1 combines with J gene TRBJ2-1; TRBD2 matches at 8 bases. V was clipped by 4 bases and J by 2 bases; unmatched bases: 8. CDR1 is SGHRS, CDR2 YFSETQ, per germline. The CDR3 totals 16 residues. CDR3 DNA sequence: TGCGCCAGCAGCCCCCAAGCGGGAGTAACCTACAATGAGCAGTTCTTC. Translation gives CASSPQAGVTYNEQFF.

The rearrangement uses TRBV30 and TRBJ1-5; 8 nucleotides match TRBD1. This CDR3 region has 18 residues. V gave up 3 bases and J gave up 2 bases; unmatched junction bases: 15. CDR1 and CDR2 from the germline V gene are GTSNPN and SVGIG (reference sequence). CDR3 in amino acids: CAWSIEIVPGGCNQPQHF. The CDR3 region has the DNA TGTGCCTGGAGCATCGAAATAGTACCAGGGGGCTGCAATCAGCCCCAGCATTTT.

The chain has TRBV5-1 and TRBJ2-7; 9 bases match TRBD2. CDR3 length: 17 amino acids. V lost 1 base and J lost 3; bases outside the gene matches: 11. Per the germline V gene, CDR1 is SGHRS and CDR2 is YFSETQ. CDR3 DNA sequence: TGCGCCAGCAGCTTGCGAGCTTCTGGTAGCGGGAGCTACGAGCAGTACTTC. It yields the protein CASSLRASGSGSYEQYF. The variable domain in full, completed from reference TRBV5-1 and TRBJ2-7, reads KAGVTQTPRYLIKTRGQQVTLSCSPISGHRSVSWYQQTPGQGLQFLFEYFSETQRNKGNFPGRFSGRQFSNSRSEMNVSTLELGDSALYLCASSLRASGSGSYEQYFGPGTRLTVT.

The chain recombines TRBV4-1 with TRBJ2-1, with 9 nucleotides matching TRBD2. Germline lookup yields CDR1 MGHRA and CDR2 YSYEKL. The CDR3 length is 16 residues. The V gene end was trimmed by 3 bases and the J gene end by 7 bases; junction bases not matched to a gene: 10. The CDR3 spells CASSQEVGSGRNEQFF. For the CDR3, the DNA is TGCGCCAGCAGCCAGGAGGTGGGTAGCGGGAGAAATGAGCAGTTCTTC.

The chain employs TRBV28 and TRBJ1-2; D not resolved. Germline V CDR1 and CDR2: MDHEN, SYDVKM. V shed 7 bases and J shed 1 base, with 19 bases lying between them. The CDR3 is 16 amino acids. The CDR3 DNA sequence: TGTGCCAGCACCCCGGTTGAGGTAAATTTTAACTATGGCTACACCTTC. Residues: CASTPVEVNFNYGYTF.

The chain uses TRBV5-5 and TRBJ2-3; possible D gene TRBD1, 6 bases. The germline V and J ends were trimmed by 0 bases and 6 bases, with 14 bases remaining between them. Germline V gene sequence: CDR1 SGHKS, CDR2 YYEKEE (reference sequence). This CDR3 has 15 amino acids. CDR3 in amino acids: CASSLGGKGDDTQYF. The CDR3, as DNA: TGTGCCAGCAGCTTGGGGGGGAAGGGGGACGATACGCAGTATTTT.

The chain links TRBV7-2 to TRBJ1-3; 7 nucleotides line up with TRBD1. Per germline, CDR1 SGHTA and CDR2 FQGNSA. The trim removed 4 bases at V and 4 bases at J, leaving 10 bases unmatched. The CDR3 consists of 16 residues. CDR3 in amino acids: CASSYQTGEDGNTIYF. In DNA form, the CDR3 reads TGTGCCAGCAGCTACCAAACAGGGGAAGACGGAAACACCATATATTTT.

The chain uses TRBV11-1 and TRBJ1-2, with 7 bases that match TRBD1. The germline gives CDR1 SGHAT, CDR2 FQDESV (reference sequence). Trimming removed 0 bases from V and 8 bases from J; junction bases left unmatched: 9. This CDR3 contains 15 residues. CDR3 sequence reads: CASSLAPGQLEGYTF. The DNA for the CDR3 is TGTGCCAGCAGCTTAGCCCCGGGACAGCTCGAGGGCTACACCTTC.

V gene TRBV7-9 combines with J gene TRBJ2-5; 7 bases map to TRBD2. J gave up 2 bases and V 5 bases, and 11 bases lay outside the gene matches. Germline V CDR1 and CDR2: SEHNR, FQNEAQ (reference sequence). The CDR3 is made up of 16 amino acids. The CDR3 loop is CASSPRDGGTQETQYF. The CDR3 bases are TGTGCCAGCAGCCCCCGTGACGGGGGGACTCAAGAGACCCAGTACTTC.

This chain links TRBV19 with TRBJ2-7; D remains unclear. V shed 1 base and J shed 3 bases, with 16 bases lying between them. This CDR3 is built from 16 residues. Germline assignment: CDR1 LNHDA and CDR2 SQIVND (reference sequence). The CDR3 DNA reads TGTGCCAGTAGTATAGCACAGAGAGACCCGTACTACGAGCAGTACTTC. Translated: CASSIAQRDPYYEQYF.

The chain uses TRBV28 and TRBJ2-3; TRBD2 aligns across 10 bases. The CDR3 totals 18 residues. In germline, CDR1 is MDHEN, CDR2 SYDVKM. The ends lost 5 bases at V and 5 bases at J; junction bases unmatched: 16. DNA for the CDR3: TGTGCCAGCAGTCCTACATCGGAATCACTAGCGGGAAAAGATACGCAGTATTTT. Protein: CASSPTSESLAGKDTQYF.

This chain connects TRBV18 to TRBJ2-7; TRBD2 matches 7 bases. Losses at the gene ends were 1 base for V and 2 bases for J; bases not matched to a gene: 8. CDR3 length equals 16 residues. Germline CDR1 is KGHSH and CDR2 is LQKENI. The CDR3 reads CASSPRVAGEPYEQYF. CDR3 in DNA: TGTGCCAGCTCACCACGAGTGGCGGGGGAACCCTACGAGCAGTACTTC.

This sequence joins TRBV27 and TRBJ1-1, with a possible D match to TRBD1 (6 bases). The CDR3 totals 16 residues. CDR1 is MNHEY, CDR2 SMNVEV, per germline (reference sequence). The V and J ends lost 5 bases and 0 bases respectively, with 16 bases between them. The CDR3 DNA follows: TGTGCCAGCAGTGTCACAGGGAATAGAATGAACACTGAAGCTTTCTTT. This encodes CASSVTGNRMNTEAFF.

The chain recombines TRBV5-6 with TRBJ2-2; 11 nucleotides agree with TRBD1. This CDR3 region has 16 residues. Germline V CDR1 and CDR2: SGHDT, YYEEEE. V lost 2 bases and J lost 5; bases outside the gene matches: 5. The CDR3 protein is CASSFGQGALTGELFF. In DNA form, the CDR3 reads TGTGCCAGCAGCTTTGGACAGGGGGCGCTTACCGGGGAGCTGTTTTTT.

The V gene is TRBV15, the J gene TRBJ1-2; a possible D gene is TRBD1 (6 bases). The ends were cut back, 0 bases at V and 6 bases at J, with 17 bases in the middle. Germline lookup yields CDR1 LNHNV and CDR2 YYDKDF (reference sequence). CDR3 size: 16 residues. The CDR3 DNA reads TGTGCCACCAGCAGAGAGGGCAGGGGCAGATTTGATGGCTACACCTTC. Translated, it gives CATSREGRGRFDGYTF.